The sequence of this T cell receptor (beta chain) was determined in a study of CD8 T cells in Susac syndrome. A quantity of 0.5 to 1 ug RNA underwent reverse transcription using random hexamers. MiXCR, run by TCRdb on the immunoSEQ multiplex PCR reads, gives a single entry per CDR3 protein. The repertoire holds about 180,000 distinct CDR3 sequences, approximately 96% seen once, with less than 0.2% in the top ten. V was pared by 4 bases and J by 6 bases, with 4 bases of the junction left unmatched. This CDR3 spans 14 amino acids. Germline V lookup: CDR1 SGDLS, CDR2 YYNGEE. Material for sequencing was CD8+ T cells from PBMCs. The origin of this receptor is a human donor with multiple sclerosis. J is TRBJ2-7 and V is TRBV9; 13 bases fit TRBD2. The CDR3 bases are TGTGCCAGCAGCCCGACTAGCGGGAGGCGCGAGCAGTACTTC. Translation: CASSPTSGRREQYF.